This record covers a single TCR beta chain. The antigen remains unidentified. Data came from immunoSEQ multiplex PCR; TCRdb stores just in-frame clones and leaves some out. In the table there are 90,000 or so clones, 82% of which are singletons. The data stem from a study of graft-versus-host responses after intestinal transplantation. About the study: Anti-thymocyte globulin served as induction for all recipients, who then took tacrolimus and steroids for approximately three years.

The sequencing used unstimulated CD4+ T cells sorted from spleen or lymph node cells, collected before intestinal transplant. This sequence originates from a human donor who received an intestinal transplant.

The CDR3 region has the DNA TGTGCCAGCAAGGACGCAGGGAGGGGAGACACTGAAGCTTTCTTT. Its protein product is CASKDAGRGDTEAFF. The chain recombines TRBV25-1 with TRBJ1-1, with D perhaps TRBD1 (5 bases). The CDR3 runs 15 residues. V was trimmed by 7 bases and J by 3 bases, leaving 18 bases between them. CDR1 is MGHDK, CDR2 SYGVNS, per germline.